Below are 9 T cell receptor beta chains sequenced from a single sample in a study of beta chain features in type 1 diabetes. Expressed TCRB transcripts were sequenced, since all the RNA that had been isolated was reverse transcribed. Only in-frame clones appear in the TCRdb table, and some are missing; sequencing was by immunoSEQ multiplex PCR. This table holds more than 100,000 clones, roughly 10% found once. Whole-study results and caveats: Across all four CD4+ subsets, people with type 1 diabetes showed modestly shorter TCRB CDR3s.

Which antigens these TCRs recognize remains unknown. What was sequenced was central memory CD4+ T cells from blood. The source is a man aged 30 to 39 with type 1 diabetes.

This clone was seen only a few times. The chain carries TRBV4-3 and TRBJ1-1; D is perhaps TRBD1 (5 bases). In germline, CDR1 is LGHNA, CDR2 YSLEER. CDR3 length equals 14 residues. V was shortened by 0 bases and J by 5 bases, with 10 bases between the two germline ends. The DNA for the CDR3 is TGCGCCAGCAGCCAAGAATTACCAGGGACTGAAGCTTTCTTT. Encoded protein: CASSQELPGTEAFF.

This clone was picked up many times. The chain carries TRBV7-8 and TRBJ2-7; 7 nucleotides match TRBD1. The junction had 3 bases not matched to a gene; V was cut back by 2 bases and J by 2 bases. This CDR3 comprises 14 residues. Germline loops: CDR1 SGHVS, CDR2 FQNEAQ. The CDR3 protein is CASSLRQGPYEQYF. CDR3 nucleotides: TGTGCCAGCAGCTTACGACAGGGACCCTACGAGCAGTACTTC.

This clone has more than one count but fewer than ten. This chain uses TRBV5-1 with TRBJ2-6; no clear D gene. Per the germline V gene, CDR1 is SGHRS and CDR2 is YFSETQ. The CDR3 contains 14 residues. V was trimmed by 5 bases and J by 0 bases, leaving 6 bases between them. The CDR3 coding sequence is TGCGCCAGCAGATGGGCCTCTGGGGCCAACGTCCTGACTTTC. Translated, it gives CASRWASGANVLTF.

For this clone: Within the sample, other DNA sequences also encode this same CDR3. The genes are TRBV30 and TRBJ1-1; no clear D gene. The ends were cut back, 0 bases at V and 0 bases at J, with 8 bases in the middle. CDR1 GTSNPN and CDR2 SVGIG come from the germline V gene (reference sequence). The length of the CDR3 is 14 residues. This CDR3 reads CAWSVLALNTEAFF. CDR3 sequence (DNA): TGTGCCTGGAGTGTTCTGGCACTGAACACTGAAGCTTTCTTT.

This clone was seen more than once but under ten times. The chain joins TRBV5-4 to TRBJ2-3; TRBD2 matches 8 bases. The germline V gene has CDR1 SGHNT and CDR2 YYREEE (reference sequence). This CDR3 has 16 amino acids. V lost 4 bases and J lost 4; bases outside the gene matches: 11. The CDR3 nucleotides read TGTGCCAGCAGCCCGGGGGGGCCTATGGGCGCAGATACGCAGTATTTT. This translates into CASSPGGPMGADTQYF.

The chain links TRBV11-2 to TRBJ2-3, with 7 bases identical to TRBD2. Germline-derived CDR1 and CDR2 are SGHAT and FQNNGV. The CDR3 extends over 15 amino acids. The V gene end was trimmed by 5 bases and the J gene end by 0 bases; junction bases not matched to a gene: 5. The CDR3 reads CASSLTAGSTDTQYF. The CDR3 nucleotides are TGTGCCAGCAGCCTAACAGCGGGGAGCACAGATACGCAGTATTTT.

This clone was seen more than once but under ten times. This chain connects TRBV7-3 to TRBJ1-6, with 7 bases matching TRBD1. The CDR3 loop spans 17 amino acids. Germline V gene lookup returns CDR1 SGHTA and CDR2 FQGTGA. The J segment lost 4 bases and the V segment lost 6 bases, leaving 12 bases of the junction unmatched. CDR3 bases: TGTGCCAGCAGTCGCCCGGGACAGACACTTTATAATTCACCCCTCCACTTT. It codes for CASSRPGQTLYNSPLHF.

About this clone itself: The same CDR3 can be traced to other DNA sequences in this sample. This chain uses TRBV2 with TRBJ2-3; D perhaps matches TRBD2 (6 bases). The V end was cut by 3 bases, the J end by 1 base, with 8 bases between. CDR3 length: 14 residues. The germline gives CDR1 SNHLY, CDR2 FYNNEI. CDR3 region: CASSEGGGTDTQYF. The CDR3 region has the DNA TGTGCCAGCAGTGAGGGCGGGGGCACAGATACGCAGTATTTT.

CDR3 amino acids: CASSFGAGGRTDTQYF. CDR3 nucleotides: TGTGCCAGCAGCTTTGGGGCGGGGGGGCGCACAGATACGCAGTATTTT. The chain is built from TRBV7-2 and TRBJ2-3, with 9 bases lining up with TRBD2. Germline lookup yields CDR1 SGHTA and CDR2 FQGNSA. This CDR3 contains 16 residues. V gave up 3 bases and J gave up 1 base; unmatched junction bases: 5.